This TCR beta chain derives from a study of shared clonotypes between healthy human individuals. Study-wide background: Researchers drew samples from two women and three men aged 18 to 49.

Study-level findings and limits: Incomplete sequencing of sorted subsets was indicated by rarefaction despite large depth.

Naive CD8 isolation took CD45RO-negative cells positively selected for CCR7 and excluded terminally differentiated effector memory CD45RA+ cells. Each replicate PCR on the sorted subsets used roughly 200 ng DNA (around 31,000 T cell genomes). TCRdb keeps only in-frame clones here, not all; method: immunoSEQ multiplex PCR. The sample has roughly 2.1 million clones, 85% to 95% seen once; the top ten hold more than 1.5%. Concerning this clone: Its target is not known.

This receptor was obtained from a man between 18 and 29 years old in good health. Some clones in this sample may be carry-over from other donors' samples. Specimen: naive CD8+ T cells from PBMCs.

This CDR3 is CASSPPRRESPKNIQYF. The CDR3 region has the DNA TGTGCCAGCAGCCCCCCCCGGCGGGAGAGCCCCAAAAACATTCAGTACTTC. V gene TRBV5-8 combines with J gene TRBJ2-4; 7 bases fit TRBD2. The J segment lost 2 bases and the V segment lost 4 bases, leaving 12 bases of the junction unmatched. Germline loops: CDR1 SGHTS, CDR2 YDEGEE. The CDR3 is 17 amino acids.